These T cell receptor beta chains were read from a single sample in a study of OX40 agonist ivuxolimab in advanced cancers. This table comes from immunoSEQ multiplex PCR, and its TCRdb copy is limited to in-frame clones, with some not included. The table has tens of thousands of clones, approximately 90% seen once. Specimen: CD4+ or CD8+ T cells sorted from blood, collected in a trial of the OX40 agonist ivuxolimab. These receptors all come from an adult with an advanced solid tumor such as melanoma, head and neck, liver or kidney cancer. Each CDR3 is given without its conserved first and last residue.

TRBV7-6	TRBJ2-7	ASSLVSGPGEQY
TRBV27	TRBJ2-7	ASSTRQDGYDEQY
TRBV29-1	TRBJ2-2	SVEVTVLGIGELF
TRBV5-8	TRBJ2-2	ASSLDGTVNTGELF
TRBV7-9	TRBJ2-7	ASSPRVGTEAFVSYEQY
TRBV19	TRBJ2-7	ASSVGNEQY
TRBV19	TRBJ1-1	ASSRSGTEAF
TRBV4-1	TRBJ2-1	ASSQPPSRTSYNEQF
TRBV7-9	TRBJ1-1	ASRIAGAEAF
TRBV19	TRBJ1-1	ASSWSGTANTEAF
TRBV10-3	TRBJ2-3	ATKGPREGGTDTQY
TRBV6-1	TRBJ1-2	ASSEVGAQYGYT
TRBV7-9	TRBJ2-3	AARDRGSDTQY
TRBV5-4	TRBJ2-7	ASSEGWVGREQY
TRBV5-4	TRBJ2-1	ASSFGGHGNEQF
TRBV28	TRBJ2-1	ASSFRGGLAIAVYNEQF
TRBV4-1	TRBJ2-7	ASSPLGAGVTGEQY
TRBV6-1	TRBJ1-4	ASWGGTKLF
TRBV25-1	TRBJ2-7	ASADTPGEQY
TRBV5-1	TRBJ1-6	ASSLAGLGRTSPLH
TRBV7-3	TRBJ2-1	ASSLPGSRDNEQF
TRBV7-9	TRBJ2-1	ASSPSGGRSYDEQF
TRBV5-1	TRBJ2-7	ASSTTYRGGNYEQY
TRBV27	TRBJ1-5	ASSLRGSQPQH
TRBV7-8	TRBJ2-5	ASSLAPGQQETQY
TRBV19	TRBJ2-5	ASSIAPPLAGGPWGETQY
TRBV19	TRBJ1-2	ASSPIGFNYGYT
TRBV19	TRBJ2-2	ASSIAPGLAGFLWAGELF
TRBV5-1	TRBJ2-3	ASSLRDTDTQY
TRBV30	TRBJ2-3	AWSVGQGAVPQY
TRBV7-9	TRBJ2-1	ASSYRRDEQF
TRBV6-6	TRBJ2-5	ASSYSGGRGETQY
TRBV14	TRBJ2-7	ASSPWSAYEQY
TRBV29-1	TRBJ2-2	SGTVLNTGELF
TRBV6-4	TRBJ1-5	ASSDQDQPQH
TRBV27	TRBJ2-7	ASSFAASSYEQY
TRBV7-8	TRBJ2-1	ASSLAGLGLDGNEQF
TRBV5-1	TRBJ1-6	ASSSDSFSPLH
TRBV9	TRBJ2-7	ASSEDSPWDEQY
TRBV9	TRBJ2-1	ASSVSRLASPYNEQF
TRBV27	TRBJ2-3	ASSSLGAPDTQY
TRBV5-4	TRBJ2-7	ASSTGVFNSYEQY
TRBV7-3	TRBJ2-1	ASSSNNYNEQF
TRBV29-1	TRBJ2-7	SVLLGVNEQY
TRBV29-1	TRBJ2-1	SVEGYDYNEQF
TRBV4-1	TRBJ2-5	ASSQVDEQETQY
TRBV10-3	TRBJ1-2	AISTGRGETNYGYT
TRBV7-9	.	ASSLIYEQY
TRBV6-1	TRBJ2-7	ASTREGEQY
TRBV7-9	TRBJ2-2	ASRLNGQGFQNTGELF
TRBV4-1	TRBJ2-3	ASSQVGSKFWDTQY
TRBV2	TRBJ1-1	ASRAGQGGTEAF
TRBV27	TRBJ2-2	ASSPLAGNTGELF
TRBV6-1	TRBJ2-2	ASTQQGGYTGELF
TRBV27	TRBJ2-1	ASSLFSGVYNEQF